One sample yielded the 8 T cell receptor beta chains listed below, sequenced in a study of blood T cells in healthy people across ages. A second 7 to 11 cycle PCR used barcoded and J-beta primers. TCRdb ran MiXCR on the 5' RACE reads and lists one entry per CDR3 protein. In the table there are hundreds of thousands of distinct CDR3 sequences, 58% of which are singletons. Sequencing was performed on blood. These receptor sequences come from a man aged 30 to 39 in good health.

There are a few counts of this clonotype. V and J are TRBV5-5 and TRBJ2-3; D could derive from TRBD1 or TRBD2 (5 bases each). CDR1 and CDR2 (germline): SGHKS, YYEKEE (reference sequence). The germline V and J ends were trimmed by 1 base and 10 bases, with 19 bases remaining between them. The CDR3 has 15 residues. The CDR3 here is CASSLSRDPQIAQYF. CDR3 in DNA: TGTGCCAGCAGCTTGTCGAGGGACCCCCAAATCGCGCAGTATTTT.

This clonotype has a count of ten or more. In DNA form, the CDR3 reads TGTGCCATCAGTGACCATGACAGGGGGCTTATAAAGGACACCTTC. Protein: CAISDHDRGLIKDTF. This chain links TRBV10-3 with TRBJ1-2, with 10 nucleotides matching TRBD1. With V trimmed by 3 bases and J by 12 bases, 13 bases remained unmatched. The CDR3 covers 15 residues. Germline CDR1 is ENHRY and CDR2 is SYGVKD.

The chain employs TRBV20-1 and TRBJ2-1; D is unclear. CDR1 and CDR2 (germline): DFQATT, SNEGSKA (reference sequence). This CDR3 is 15 amino acids long. Trimming took off 0 bases at V and 5 bases at J, with 14 bases between the two ends. CDR3 amino acids: CSARDLTGPDNEQFF. The CDR3 nucleotides are TGCAGTGCTAGAGACCTCACTGGGCCCGACAATGAGCAGTTCTTC.

The genes are TRBV24-1 and TRBJ2-3, with a possible D match to TRBD2 (6 bases). CDR1 and CDR2 (germline): KGHDR, SFDVKD. The CDR3 spans 13 residues. Between the trimmed V and J ends, which lost 9 bases and 6 bases, there was a span of 15 bases. This CDR3 reads CATLLTGDDTQYF. CDR3 coding DNA: TGTGCCACCCTCTTAACGGGGGACGATACGCAGTATTTT.

This clonotype was seen many times. The CDR3, as DNA: TGTGCCATCAGCGAAGTGACGGATAACTATGGCTACACCTTC. This translates into CAISEVTDNYGYTF. The V and J genes are TRBV10-3 and TRBJ1-2; no clear D. Germline V gene lookup returns CDR1 ENHRY and CDR2 SYGVKD. This CDR3 contains 14 residues. V was cut by 6 bases and J by 1 base, with 12 bases left in between.

This clonotype was detected a few times. This chain connects TRBV20-1 to TRBJ2-1; no definite D call. This CDR3 is built from 17 residues. Trimming took off 0 bases at V and 0 bases at J, with 15 bases between the two ends. Germline CDR1 DFQATT, CDR2 SNEGSKA (reference sequence). The CDR3, as DNA: TGCAGTGCTAGAGATCCCGTTGGGCTGGACTCCTACAATGAGCAGTTCTTC. It is translated as CSARDPVGLDSYNEQFF.

At least ten counts were recorded for this clonotype. V and J are TRBV4-2 and TRBJ2-1, with 9 bases aligning to TRBD2. The CDR3 is 18 residues long. Germline V CDR1 and CDR2: LGHNA, YNFKEQ. J lost 7 bases, V lost 1 base, and 14 bases had no gene match. The CDR3 sequence is CASSQVDLAGFLLNEQFF. Here the CDR3 DNA reads TGTGCCAGCAGCCAAGTAGACCTAGCGGGATTTTTATTGAATGAGCAGTTCTTC.

The chain couples TRBV6-2 or TRBV6-3 to TRBJ2-5; D tentatively fits TRBD1 or TRBD2 (5 bases each). Germline V gene sequence: CDR1 MNHEY, CDR2 SVGEGT. The CDR3 totals 16 residues. V was trimmed by 4 bases and J by 11 bases, leaving 26 bases between them. The CDR3: CASSFPRGESELEQYF. CDR3 DNA sequence: TGTGCCAGCAGTTTCCCGCGAGGGGAGTCCGAGTTGGAGCAGTACTTC.